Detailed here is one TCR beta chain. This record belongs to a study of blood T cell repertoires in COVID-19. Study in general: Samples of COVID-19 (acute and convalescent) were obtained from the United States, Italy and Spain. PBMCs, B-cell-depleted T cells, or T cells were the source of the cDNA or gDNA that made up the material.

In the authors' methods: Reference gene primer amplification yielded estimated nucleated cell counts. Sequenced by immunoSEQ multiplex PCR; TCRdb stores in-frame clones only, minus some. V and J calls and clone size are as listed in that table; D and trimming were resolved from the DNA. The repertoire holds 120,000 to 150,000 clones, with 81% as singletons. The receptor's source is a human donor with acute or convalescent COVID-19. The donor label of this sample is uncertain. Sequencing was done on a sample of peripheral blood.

The CDR3 bases are TGTGCCAGCTCACCCGGACAGGGGGCACGGGAGACCCAGTACTTC. Encoded protein: CASSPGQGARETQYF. V usage is TRBV18 and J usage is TRBJ2-5; 11 positions agree with TRBD1. From germline, CDR1 is KGHSH and CDR2 LQKENI. With V trimmed by 3 bases and J by 5 bases, 5 bases remained unmatched. This CDR3 comprises 15 residues.